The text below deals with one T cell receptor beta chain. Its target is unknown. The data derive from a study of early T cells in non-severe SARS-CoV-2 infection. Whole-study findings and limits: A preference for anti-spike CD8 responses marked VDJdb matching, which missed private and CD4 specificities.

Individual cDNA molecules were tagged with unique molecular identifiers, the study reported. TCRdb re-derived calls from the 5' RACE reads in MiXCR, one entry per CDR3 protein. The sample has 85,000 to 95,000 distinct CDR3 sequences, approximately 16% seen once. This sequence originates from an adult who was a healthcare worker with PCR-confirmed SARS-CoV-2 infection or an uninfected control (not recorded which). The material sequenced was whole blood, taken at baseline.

This chain's CDR3 is CASSDSGTSDYEQYF. DNA for the CDR3: TGTGCCAGCAGTGACTCCGGGACTAGCGACTACGAGCAGTACTTC. This chain uses TRBV6-1 with TRBJ2-7; 10 bases map to TRBD2. The CDR3 loop spans 15 amino acids. J gave up 3 bases and V 3 bases, and 5 bases lay outside the gene matches. In germline, CDR1 is MNHNS, CDR2 SASEGT.